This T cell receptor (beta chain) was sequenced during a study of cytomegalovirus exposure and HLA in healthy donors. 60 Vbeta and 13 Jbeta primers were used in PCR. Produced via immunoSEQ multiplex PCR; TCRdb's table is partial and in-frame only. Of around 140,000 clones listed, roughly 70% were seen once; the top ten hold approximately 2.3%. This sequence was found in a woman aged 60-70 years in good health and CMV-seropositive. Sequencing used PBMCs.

The CDR3 spells CASSFTGQNTEAFF. For the CDR3, the DNA is TGTGCCAGCAGCTTTACAGGCCAGAACACTGAAGCTTTCTTT. The chain recombines TRBV5-4 with TRBJ1-1, with a weak D call TRBD1 (5 bases). Trimming took off 2 bases at V and 1 base at J, with 9 bases between the two ends. Per germline, CDR1 SGHNT and CDR2 YYREEE (reference sequence). The CDR3 loop spans 14 amino acids.